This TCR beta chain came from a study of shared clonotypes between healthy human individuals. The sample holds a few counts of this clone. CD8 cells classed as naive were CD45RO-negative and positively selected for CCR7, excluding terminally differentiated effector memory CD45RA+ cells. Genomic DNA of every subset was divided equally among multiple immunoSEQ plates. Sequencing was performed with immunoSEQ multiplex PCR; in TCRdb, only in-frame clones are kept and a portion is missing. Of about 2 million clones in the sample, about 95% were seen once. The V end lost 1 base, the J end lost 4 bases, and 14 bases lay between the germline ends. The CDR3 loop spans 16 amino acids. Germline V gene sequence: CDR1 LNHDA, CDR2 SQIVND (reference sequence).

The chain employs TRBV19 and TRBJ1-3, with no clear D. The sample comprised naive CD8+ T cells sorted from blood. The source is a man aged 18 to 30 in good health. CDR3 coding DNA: TGTGCCAGTAGTATAGTCGCCGTTGCGGAAGGAAACACCATATATTTT. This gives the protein CASSIVAVAEGNTIYF.